This TCR beta chain was obtained from a study of vaccination and CD4 T cells after COVID-19. Study at large: Diagnosis preceded the drawing of post-COVID samples by a median approximately 110 days (range 35 to 161). Every culture used as a control got a CEFX pool, an HIV-1 Nef pool, or no peptide.

Germline CDR1 reads LNHDA; CDR2 reads SQIVND (reference sequence). The CDR3 covers 13 residues. Trimming took 6 bases from V and 2 from J, leaving 5 bases between them. The Oncomine TCR Beta short-read assay was applied to DNA of cultured CD4+ T cells. Each CDR3 protein is one row after TCRdb ran MiXCR on the PCR reads. The data contain around 13,000 distinct CDR3 sequences, 24% of them singletons. Treatment noted: approximately nine-day PBMC culture with coronavirus spike peptide pools or control peptides (ViraFEST assay). TCRs were sequenced by ViraFEST after antigen-specific T cells had been expanded with peptide pools. Negative selection separated CD4+ T cells from approximately 11-day cultures. This clonotype was observed a handful of times. What it binds is unknown.

Sequencing was performed on CD4+ T cells from blood, cultured in vitro, taken after SARS-CoV-2 vaccination. This chain uses TRBV19 with TRBJ1-6; D is uncertain. The clonotype originates from a human donor who had recovered from COVID-19. The CDR3 spells CASRITYNSPLHF. The CDR3, as DNA: TGTGCCAGTAGAATCACCTATAATTCACCCCTCCACTTT.